This TCR beta chain originates from a study of blood T cell repertoires in COVID-19. The repertoire was sequenced with immunoSEQ multiplex PCR; TCRdb's copy has only in-frame clones and lacks some. The sample has roughly 110,000 clones, about 89% seen once; the top ten hold 1% to 1.5%. The J segment lost 8 bases and the V segment lost 6 bases, leaving 6 bases of the junction unmatched. CDR1 SGHTA and CDR2 FQGNSA come from the germline V gene. CDR3 size: 15 residues. The chain uses TRBV7-2 and TRBJ2-1, with 14 bases matching TRBD2. Specimen: peripheral blood. This receptor was identified in a woman younger than 45 with acute or convalescent COVID-19. As DNA, the CDR3 is TGTGCCAGCAGACTGGGACTAGCGGGAGTCGATGAGCAGTTCTTC. Amino acid sequence: CASRLGLAGVDEQFF.